The present entry profiles one T cell receptor beta chain with its context. The antigen is unknown. Generated by immunoSEQ multiplex PCR, the TCRdb table keeps only in-frame clones and is missing some. The table includes roughly 150,000 clones, 80% to 90% detected once. The source of the sample is a study of T cell responses to AZD1222 COVID-19 vaccine. Notes on the study in general: Nearly half of the spike-specific TCRs reportedly recognize variant regions that carry no mutations. Sampling captured repertoires only after the peak T cell response. Clonal diversity was possibly underestimated; the donors were predominantly white British and more often female. Increases in Spike-specific TCR breadth and depth were seen after two AZD1222 doses.

This clonotype was sampled from an adult who had recovered from COVID-19. The sequences come from peripheral blood, collected after recovery from COVID-19.

CDR3 residues: CASSRDRNTGELFF. CDR3 DNA sequence: TGTGCCAGCAGCCGGGACAGGAACACCGGGGAGCTGTTTTTT. This chain connects TRBV11-3 to TRBJ2-2; 7 nucleotides match TRBD1. Trimming cost V 5 bases and J 1 base; bases outside gene matches: 1. The CDR3 covers 14 residues. Germline V gene lookup returns CDR1 SGHNT and CDR2 YENEEA. The entire variable domain, with the rest obtained from reference TRBV11-3 and TRBJ2-2, is as follows: EAGVVQSPRYKIIEKKQPVAFWCNPISGHNTLYWYLQNLGQGPELLIRYENEEAVDDSQLPKDRFSAERLKGVDSTLKIQPAELGDSAVYLCASSRDRNTGELFFGEGSRLTVL.